This passage covers 19 T cell receptor beta chains from one sample sequenced in a study of response to subunit inactivated influenza vaccine (dated by TCRdb to the late 2010s). Libraries were built with RT-PCR. Reads for this sample came from an Illumina HiSeq 2500. TCRdb redid the processing of the public reads, applying fastp at Q25 and MiXCR, and retained in-frame beta chains. When rows share a CDR3 protein, they turn into one entry using the most common DNA and genes. This sample gives 200,000 to 250,000 distinct CDR3 sequences in total; 12% of them show up just once. The ten largest account for 7.8% of the sample. The specimen was non-naive T cells sorted from PBMCs, collected 14 to 15 days before vaccination. This specimen's cell subset or site label, interpreted: memory T cell fraction. The receptors shown here come from a man aged 45-65 years who received an inactivated influenza vaccine. Donor details come from another sample of the same person, matched by shared clones.

There are many counts of this clonotype. The V call is TRBV5-1, the J call TRBJ1-1, with D possibly TRBD1 on 5 matching bases. This CDR3 has 17 residues. Between the trimmed V and J ends, which lost 0 bases and 3 bases, there was a span of 18 bases. CDR1 and CDR2 from the germline V gene are SGHRS and YFSETQ. Here the CDR3 reads CASSLVRDSGGDTEAFF. For the CDR3, the DNA is TGCGCCAGCAGCTTGGTGAGGGACTCAGGCGGGGACACTGAAGCTTTCTTT.

This sequence joins TRBV6-1 and TRBJ2-7; D perhaps matches TRBD1 (6 bases). Trimming stripped 3 bases from V and 2 bases from J, with 14 bases between. CDR3 length: 15 residues. The germline gives CDR1 MNHNS, CDR2 SASEGT. The CDR3 sequence is CASSEGAVRAYEQYF. As DNA, the CDR3 is TGTGCCAGCAGTGAGGGGGCCGTAAGAGCCTACGAGCAGTACTTC.

V and J are TRBV12-3 or TRBV12-4 and TRBJ2-5, with D perhaps TRBD1 or TRBD2 (6 bases each). The CDR3 is 14 amino acids. V was pared by 6 bases and J by 4 bases, with 15 bases between. CDR3 region: CASSQTGAGETQYF. The CDR3 DNA reads as TGTGCCAGCAGCCAAACGGGGGCGGGAGAGACCCAGTACTTC.

The rearrangement uses TRBV12-3 or TRBV12-4 and TRBJ1-5; D gene ambiguous. The CDR3 totals 15 residues. V was cut by 4 bases and J by 2 bases, with 12 bases left in between. The CDR3 nucleotides read TGTGCCAGCAGTTCCATCGTGGTGGGCAATCAGCCCCAGCATTTT. It translates to CASSSIVVGNQPQHF.

The chain has TRBV28 and TRBJ1-6, with D possibly matching TRBD1 (5 bases). Trimming left V 1 base short and J 8 bases short, with 12 bases between. Germline V CDR1 and CDR2: MDHEN, SYDVKM. CDR3 size: 15 residues. CDR3 residues: CASSLFQGSDSPLHF. Here the CDR3 DNA reads TGTGCCAGCAGTTTATTTCAGGGTTCGGATTCACCCCTCCACTTT.

This clonotype was picked up a small number of times. The CDR3 region has the DNA TGCAGTGTTTGGCTCCCCCACAGCGATACGCAGTATTTT. Translation: CSVWLPHSDTQYF. The chain employs TRBV20-1 and TRBJ2-3; no reliable D call. The ends were cut back, 7 bases at V and 6 bases at J, with 17 bases in the middle. Germline loops: CDR1 DFQATT, CDR2 SNEGSKA (reference sequence). This CDR3 spans 13 amino acids.

This clonotype occurred a few times. The chain combines TRBV7-9 with TRBJ1-1; tentatively, D is TRBD1 (5 bases). The CDR3 has 13 amino acids. V dropped 5 bases and J dropped 0 bases, with 7 bases sitting between them. CDR1 is SEHNR, CDR2 FQNEAQ, per germline (reference sequence). The DNA of the CDR3 is TGTGCCAGCAGCGAGACAGTGAACACTGAAGCTTTCTTT. Its protein is CASSETVNTEAFF.

This clonotype was detected only a few times. The V call is TRBV5-1, the J call TRBJ2-7; D call uncertain. Germline V gives CDR1 SGHRS, CDR2 YFSETQ. Trimming removed 4 bases from V and 7 bases from J, with 12 bases in between. The CDR3 consists of 12 residues. CDR3 sequence (DNA): TGCGCCAGCAGCACAGTAGGTCGGGAGCAGTACTTC. This codes for CASSTVGREQYF. The variable domain in full, with the rest retrieved from reference TRBV5-1 and TRBJ2-7, is KAGVTQTPRYLIKTRGQQVTLSCSPISGHRSVSWYQQTPGQGLQFLFEYFSETQRNKGNFPGRFSGRQFSNSRSEMNVSTLELGDSALYLCASSTVGREQYFGPGTRLTVT.

The chain carries TRBV3-1 and TRBJ2-2, with 11 bases identical to TRBD1. There are 15 residues in the CDR3. Germline-derived CDR1 and CDR2 are LGHDT and YNNKEL (reference sequence). Trimming cost V 4 bases and J 5 bases; bases outside gene matches: 3. CDR3 sequence (DNA): TGTGCCAGCAGCCTCGGACAGGGGGCGACCGGGGAGCTGTTTTTT. Translated, it gives CASSLGQGATGELFF.

The chain uses TRBV15 and TRBJ1-5, with TRBD1 matching over 9 bases. The CDR3 has 20 amino acids. In germline, CDR1 is LNHNV, CDR2 YYDKDF (reference sequence). V shed 0 bases, J shed 2 bases, and the junction held 14 bases outside the gene matches. CDR3 residues: CATSRDLRGQGIRGNQPQHF. Here the CDR3 DNA reads TGTGCCACCAGCAGAGATTTGAGGGGACAGGGAATCCGCGGCAATCAGCCCCAGCATTTT.

This clonotype was counted at least ten times. The chain has TRBV3-1 and TRBJ2-7; TRBD2 matches 7 bases. The CDR3 contains 14 residues. Germline V CDR1 and CDR2: LGHDT, YNNKEL (reference sequence). V lost 1 base and J lost 2; bases outside the gene matches: 2. CDR3 region: CASSQGEGTYEQYF. CDR3 nucleotides: TGTGCCAGCAGCCAAGGGGAGGGCACCTACGAGCAGTACTTC.

Regarding this clonotype: A much larger clone lies one base from this, so it may be a read error. The rearrangement joins TRBV12-3 or TRBV12-4 to TRBJ1-6, with 7 positions matching TRBD1. The CDR3 contains 15 residues. CDR3 region: CASGLAGTANSPLHF. CDR3 nucleotide sequence: TGTGCCAGCGGTTTAGCGGGGACAGCCAATTCACCCCTCCACTTT.

This clonotype has ten or more counts. The V call is TRBV7-9, the J call TRBJ2-3; TRBD1 might be the D (5 bases). Trimming pared 5 bases from V and 0 bases from J, leaving 15 bases between. This CDR3 is 16 amino acids long. Germline-derived CDR1 and CDR2 are SEHNR and FQNEAQ (reference sequence). CDR3 in DNA: TGTGCCAGCAGCCCCTCGCGACGGACAAGCACAGATACGCAGTATTTT. Amino acid sequence: CASSPSRRTSTDTQYF.

In this sample, this clonotype turned up a few times. The V gene is TRBV5-1, the J gene TRBJ1-1; D gene ambiguous. The CDR3 totals 14 residues. V shed 4 bases and J shed 4 bases, with 14 bases lying between them. Germline V CDR1 and CDR2: SGHRS, YFSETQ. CDR3 bases: TGCGCCAGCAGCGTAACGTCAAGGGCCACTGAAGCTTTCTTT. Amino acids: CASSVTSRATEAFF. Full variable domain (outside the CDR3, taken from reference TRBV5-1 and TRBJ1-1): KAGVTQTPRYLIKTRGQQVTLSCSPISGHRSVSWYQQTPGQGLQFLFEYFSETQRNKGNFPGRFSGRQFSNSRSEMNVSTLELGDSALYLCASSVTSRATEAFFGQGTRLTVV.

CDR3 residues: CAWSVRGQPQHF. The CDR3 DNA reads TGTGCCTGGAGTGTAAGGGGGCAGCCCCAGCATTTT. This chain links TRBV30 with TRBJ1-5, with D possibly TRBD1 on 6 matching bases. The length of the CDR3 is 12 residues. Per germline, CDR1 GTSNPN and CDR2 SVGIG (reference sequence). V was clipped by 0 bases and J by 7 bases, with 7 bases between them.

The gene calls are TRBV6-2 or TRBV6-3 and TRBJ1-1, with a weak D call TRBD1 (6 bases). The CDR3 totals 13 residues. The V gene lost 6 bases and the J gene lost 4 bases, with 12 bases spanning the gap. The germline gives CDR1 MNHEY, CDR2 SVGEGT. This chain's CDR3 is CASRVQGTTEAFF. The CDR3 DNA is TGTGCCAGCAGAGTACAGGGAACCACTGAAGCTTTCTTT.

This clonotype has at least ten counts. The genes are TRBV14 and TRBJ2-1; 11 bases match TRBD2. Trimming removed 4 bases from V and 4 bases from J; junction bases left unmatched: 6. CDR1 SGHDN and CDR2 FVKESK come from the germline V gene. The CDR3 extends over 16 amino acids. CDR3 coding DNA: TGTGCCAGCAGCCCGCCGGGACTAGCGGCTTACAATGAGCAGTTCTTC. Encoded protein: CASSPPGLAAYNEQFF.

This chain links TRBV28 with TRBJ2-7, with 12 nucleotides matching TRBD2. CDR3 length equals 13 residues. J lost 9 bases, V lost 5 bases, and 5 bases had no gene match. Germline CDR1 and CDR2: MDHEN and SYDVKM. CDR3 bases: TGTGCCAGCAGTCAGACTAGCGGGAGAGGGCAGTACTTC. This codes for CASSQTSGRGQYF.

This clonotype was seen only a few times. This CDR3 is CASSPQAGRPDTQYF. The DNA of the CDR3 is TGTGCCAGCTCACCACAGGCAGGGCGCCCAGATACGCAGTATTTT. The rearrangement uses TRBV18 and TRBJ2-3; tentatively, D is TRBD1 (5 bases). The V end was cut by 1 base, the J end by 4 bases, with 12 bases between. This CDR3 has 15 amino acids. Germline V gene lookup returns CDR1 KGHSH and CDR2 LQKENI.